These 17 T cell receptor beta chains share one sample of origin, sequenced in a study of cytomegalovirus exposure and HLA in healthy donors. With 60 Vbeta and 13 Jbeta primers, the PCR was carried out. Sequencing used immunoSEQ multiplex PCR; TCRdb keeps in-frame clones, though not all of them. This table has 200,000 or so clones, roughly nine tenths appearing once. Sequenced input: PBMCs. The receptor source for this set is a girl under three years old in good health and CMV-seronegative.

The rearrangement links TRBV4-1 to TRBJ2-3; TRBD2 aligns across 7 bases. Germline CDR1 is MGHRA and CDR2 is YSYEKL. CDR3 size: 16 residues. Unmatched junction bases numbered 7, after V lost 2 bases and J lost 2 bases. CDR3 bases: TGCGCCAGCAGCCAACCTCTAGCGGACTTCACAGATACGCAGTATTTT. It encodes CASSQPLADFTDTQYF.

The V and J genes are TRBV5-4 and TRBJ2-5; tentative D call: TRBD2 (7 bases). Looked up from germline, CDR1 is SGHNT and CDR2 is YYREEE (reference sequence). The CDR3 spans 15 residues. With 0 bases removed from V and 5 bases from J, the gap between germline ends came to 14 bases. In DNA form, the CDR3 reads TGTGCCAGCAGCTTGGAACTGCGGGGGCGGGAGACCCAGTACTTC. It encodes CASSLELRGRETQYF.

J is TRBJ1-3 and V is TRBV7-9, with D perhaps matching TRBD1 (5 bases). CDR1 is SEHNR, CDR2 FQNEAQ, per germline (reference sequence). This CDR3 is built from 14 residues. V was clipped by 4 bases and J by 11 bases, with 18 bases between them. CDR3 in amino acids: CASSSFQGLESIYF. CDR3 nucleotides: TGTGCCAGCAGCTCGTTCCAGGGTTTGGAATCCATATATTTT.

The V gene is TRBV19, the J gene TRBJ2-7; 8 bases fit TRBD2. The CDR3 loop spans 14 amino acids. The ends lost 3 bases at V and 2 bases at J; junction bases unmatched: 3. Germline V lookup: CDR1 LNHDA, CDR2 SQIVND (reference sequence). CDR3 in amino acids: CASSILAGPYEQYF. The CDR3 DNA is TGTGCCAGTAGTATCCTAGCGGGTCCCTACGAGCAGTACTTC.

V gene TRBV4-2 combines with J gene TRBJ2-1; the match to TRBD2 covers 9 bases. Germline CDR1 is LGHNA and CDR2 is YNFKEQ. V lost 0 bases, J lost 7 bases, and 16 bases stayed unmatched. The length of the CDR3 is 19 residues. CDR3 coding DNA: TGTGCCAGCAGCCAAGAGATTGTGTGGGTTGAGCGGGGGGATAATGAGCAGTTCTTC. It specifies CASSQEIVWVERGDNEQFF.

The V gene is TRBV11-2, the J gene TRBJ2-7; 14 nucleotides align to TRBD2. The germline CDR1 and CDR2 sequences are SGHAT and FQNNGV. The CDR3 totals 15 residues. V lost 4 bases and J lost 7; bases outside the gene matches: 6. As DNA, the CDR3 is TGTGCCAGCAGCTCCCCGGGACTAGCGGGAGAGGAGCAGTACTTC. As protein: CASSSPGLAGEEQYF.

The rearrangement joins TRBV5-6 to TRBJ1-2; possible D gene TRBD1, 6 bases. This CDR3 contains 14 residues. The ends were cut back, 2 bases at V and 6 bases at J, with 14 bases in the middle. Germline V gives CDR1 SGHDT, CDR2 YYEEEE. Here the CDR3 reads CASSFGGGADGYTF. CDR3 nucleotides: TGTGCCAGCAGCTTTGGCGGGGGCGCAGATGGCTACACCTTC.

In its sample, this clone was seen once. The V gene is TRBV6-1, the J gene TRBJ1-1; TRBD1 might be the D (5 bases). Trimming took off 0 bases at V and 7 bases at J, with 9 bases between the two ends. CDR3 length: 13 amino acids. From germline, CDR1 is MNHNS and CDR2 SASEGT. CDR3 sequence reads: CASSEAQGSEAFF. CDR3 bases: TGTGCCAGCAGTGAAGCTCAGGGAAGTGAAGCTTTCTTT.

This clone was picked up one time. This chain links TRBV2 with TRBJ1-2, with D possibly TRBD1 on 6 matching bases. The CDR3 is made up of 15 amino acids. The germline V gene encodes CDR1 SNHLY and CDR2 FYNNEI. Trimming cost V 4 bases and J 4 bases, with 16 bases left between them. CDR3 DNA: TGTGCCAGCAGTGCGGATGGGGGCAGCACCTATGGCTACACCTTC. Translation gives CASSADGGSTYGYTF.

This clone was picked up a small number of times. The chain has TRBV4-1 and TRBJ1-5; tentatively, D is TRBD1 (5 bases). The CDR3 loop spans 16 amino acids. V lost 0 bases and J 2 bases, leaving 11 bases between the germline ends. Per germline, CDR1 MGHRA and CDR2 YSYEKL. The CDR3: CASSQEGRGRNQPQHF. CDR3 coding DNA: TGCGCCAGCAGCCAAGAAGGGAGGGGTCGCAATCAGCCCCAGCATTTT.

The rearrangement links TRBV11-1 to TRBJ1-1; tentative D call: TRBD1 (6 bases). Germline CDR1 reads SGHAT; CDR2 reads FQDESV (reference sequence). Trimming removed 5 bases from V and 4 bases from J, with 14 bases in between. CDR3 length: 14 residues. CDR3 nucleotides: TGTGCCAGCAGCGAGAGGGGGTTTGGCACTGAAGCTTTCTTT. Its translation is CASSERGFGTEAFF.

V is TRBV27 and J is TRBJ2-7; D might be TRBD2 (6 bases). The germline V and J ends were trimmed by 6 bases and 3 bases, with 12 bases remaining between them. The germline V gene has CDR1 MNHEY and CDR2 SMNVEV (reference sequence). The CDR3 consists of 13 residues. The CDR3 here is CASSISDYYEQYF. The DNA for the CDR3 is TGTGCCAGCAGCATCTCGGACTACTACGAGCAGTACTTC.

The chain links TRBV4-1 to TRBJ1-1; D remains ambiguous. The CDR3 runs 14 residues. The germline V and J ends were trimmed by 2 bases and 7 bases, with 14 bases remaining between them. From germline, CDR1 is MGHRA and CDR2 YSYEKL. CDR3 residues: CASSQPLAGFEAFF. In DNA form, the CDR3 reads TGCGCCAGCAGCCAACCCCTGGCGGGGTTTGAAGCTTTCTTT.

J is TRBJ2-5 and V is TRBV30, with D perhaps matching TRBD2 (5 bases). Germline CDR1 and CDR2: GTSNPN and SVGIG (reference sequence). The CDR3 has 13 residues. Trimming shortened V by 0 bases and J by 7 bases, and 12 bases separated the two germline ends. CDR3 protein: CAWSVAGEGTQYF. In DNA form, the CDR3 reads TGTGCCTGGAGTGTAGCAGGAGAGGGGACCCAGTACTTC. Using reference TRBV30 and TRBJ2-5 for the parts outside the CDR3, the full variable domain is SQTIHQWPATLVQPVGSPLSLECTVEGTSNPNLYWYRQAAGRGLQLLFYSVGIGQISSEVPQNLSASRPQDRQFILSSKKLLLSDSGFYLCAWSVAGEGTQYFGPGTRLLVL.

This clone came up once. The J gene is TRBJ2-6, the V gene TRBV7-9; 7 nucleotides match TRBD2. There are 17 residues in the CDR3. Germline trimming cut 5 bases from V and 2 bases from J; bases unmatched to any gene: 9. Germline-derived CDR1 and CDR2 are SEHNR and FQNEAQ (reference sequence). The CDR3 DNA reads TGTGCCAGCAGCCTTGGGGGGGAGGGTGCTGGGGCCAACGTCCTGACTTTC. It specifies CASSLGGEGAGANVLTF.

The V and J genes are TRBV19 and TRBJ1-2; 10 bases align to TRBD1. Germline loops: CDR1 LNHDA, CDR2 SQIVND (reference sequence). The CDR3 is 15 amino acids. Unmatched junction bases numbered 10, after V lost 4 bases and J lost 8 bases. The CDR3 region has the DNA TGTGCCAGTAGTACCCGGACAGGGGGTGTATACGGCTACACCTTC. This codes for CASSTRTGGVYGYTF.

This clone was observed a few times. V gene TRBV7-2 combines with J gene TRBJ2-2; weak D call: TRBD1 (6 bases). Germline V CDR1 and CDR2: SGHTA, FQGNSA. The CDR3 runs 13 residues. Trimming removed 7 bases from V and 6 bases from J, with 12 bases in between. The DNA of the CDR3 is TGTGCCAGCAACCCTGGGGGCCCCGGGGAGCTGTTTTTT. This gives the protein CASNPGGPGELFF.